This TCR beta chain appears in the sequencing data of a study of CD8 T cells in ankylosing spondylitis. The study's findings and limits: Ankylosing spondylitis blood appeared to be characterized by a TCR beta motif of 7 to 9 highly homologous variants. Clones tied to disease were said to be significantly enriched in matched ankylosing spondylitis synovial fluid.

The CDR3 is 13 residues long. The V end was cut by 6 bases, the J end by 4 bases, with 12 bases between. The germline V gene encodes CDR1 MNHEY and CDR2 SMNVEV (reference sequence). This clonotype was observed many times. The antigen remains unidentified. TCRdb re-analysed the 5' RACE reads in MiXCR, keeping a single row per CDR3 protein. This repertoire shows some 150,000 distinct CDR3 sequences, over 10% found once; its top ten account for less than 5%. The sample comprised blood, either unsorted or a sorted T cell fraction (not recorded which). The chain joins TRBV27 to TRBJ1-2, with D unclear. The sequence was collected from a female donor with ankylosing spondylitis or in good health (not recorded which). The CDR3 loop reads CASRAGRSYGYTF. The CDR3 DNA reads TGTGCCAGCAGGGCGGGCAGGAGCTATGGCTACACCTTC.